This T cell receptor beta chain was captured by sequencing in a study of T cells in Graves' hyperthyroidism and ophthalmopathy. Study details: Peripheral blood was taken when the disease was first diagnosed, before any treatment began.

Researchers amplified the TCR beta CDR3 regions from RNA transcripts. Initially, a first-round RT-PCR of the TCR CDR3 employed the HTBI primer set. TCRdb reprocessed the multiplex PCR reads with MiXCR, giving one entry per CDR3 protein. The top ten hold 45% to 55% of the sample, which has fewer than 350,000 distinct CDR3 sequences, 18% seen once. This clonotype has a count of ten or more. Antigen unknown. Germline CDR1 reads LNHNV; CDR2 reads YYDKDF (reference sequence). The CDR3 is 14 residues long. V lost 3 bases to trimming and J lost 4 bases, with 11 bases between them. Broader study findings: Stable hyperthyroidism was separated from ophthalmopathy by a model based on 13 V-J features. Blood samples included most of the expanded thyroid clonotypes exceeding 0.001.

The rearrangement joins TRBV15 to TRBJ2-3; a possible D gene is TRBD1 (6 bases). The sequencing sample was made of blood. This TCR derives from a woman between 45 and 65 years old with Graves' hyperthyroidism. CDR3 residues: CATSRDRVPDTQYF. CDR3 coding DNA: TGTGCCACCAGCAGGGACAGAGTCCCAGATACGCAGTATTTT.